This T cell receptor beta chain came from a study of cytomegalovirus exposure and HLA in healthy donors. Per germline, CDR1 SQVTM and CDR2 ANQGSEA. The CDR3 spans 12 residues. Trimming removed 4 bases at V and 0 bases at J, with 6 bases between. Primers: 60 Vbeta forward and 13 Jbeta reverse. Using immunoSEQ multiplex PCR, the repertoire was profiled, and TCRdb retains in-frame clones only, with some absent. The sample consists of some 190,000 clones, just over 75% of them appearing once. The rearrangement links TRBV29-1 to TRBJ1-2; D not resolved. Sequences were obtained from PBMCs. This clonotype was sampled from a man between 18 and 35 years old in good health and CMV-seronegative. This CDR3 is CSVGTANYGYTF. CDR3 DNA sequence: TGCAGCGTTGGGACTGCTAACTATGGCTACACCTTC.